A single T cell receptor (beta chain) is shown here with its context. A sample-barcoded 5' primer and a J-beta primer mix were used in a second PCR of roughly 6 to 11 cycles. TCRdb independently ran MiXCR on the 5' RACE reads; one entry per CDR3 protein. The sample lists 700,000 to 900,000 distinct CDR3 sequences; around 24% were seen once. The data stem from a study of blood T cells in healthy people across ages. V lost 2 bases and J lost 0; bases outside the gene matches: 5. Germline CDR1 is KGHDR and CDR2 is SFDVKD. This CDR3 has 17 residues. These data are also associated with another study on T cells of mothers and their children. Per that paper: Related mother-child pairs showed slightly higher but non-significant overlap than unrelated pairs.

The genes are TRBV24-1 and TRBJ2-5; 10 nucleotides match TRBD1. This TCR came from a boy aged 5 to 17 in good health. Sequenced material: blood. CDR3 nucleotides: TGTGCCACCAGTGATTCCTCCGGGACAGGGGACCAAGAGACCCAGTACTTC. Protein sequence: CATSDSSGTGDQETQYF.